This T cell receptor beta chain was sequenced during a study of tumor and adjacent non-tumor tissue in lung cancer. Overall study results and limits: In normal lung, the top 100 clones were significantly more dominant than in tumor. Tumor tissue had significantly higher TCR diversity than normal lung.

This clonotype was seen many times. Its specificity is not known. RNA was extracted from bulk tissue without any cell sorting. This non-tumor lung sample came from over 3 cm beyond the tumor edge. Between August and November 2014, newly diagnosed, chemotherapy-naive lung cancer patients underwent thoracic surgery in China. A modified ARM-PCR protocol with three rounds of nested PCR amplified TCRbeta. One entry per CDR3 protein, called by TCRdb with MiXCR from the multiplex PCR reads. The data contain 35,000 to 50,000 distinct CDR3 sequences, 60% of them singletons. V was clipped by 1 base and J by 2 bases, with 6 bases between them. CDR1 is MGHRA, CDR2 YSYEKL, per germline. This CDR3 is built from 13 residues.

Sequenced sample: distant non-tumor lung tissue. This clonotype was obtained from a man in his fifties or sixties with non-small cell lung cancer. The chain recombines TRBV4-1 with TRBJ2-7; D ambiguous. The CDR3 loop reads CASSQGETYEQYF. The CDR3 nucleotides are TGCGCCAGCAGCCAAGGGGAAACCTACGAGCAGTACTTC.